This passage covers 15 T cell receptor beta chains from one sample sequenced in a study of shared clonotypes between healthy human individuals. Libraries were prepared by immunoSEQ multiplex PCR; TCRdb keeps only in-frame clonotypes and omits some of them. The repertoire holds approximately 2.5 million clones, with 93% as singletons. Sequencing used naive CD4+ T cells from PBMCs. Subset indicated: CD45RA+ positively selected. Receptors originate from a man in his late teens or twenties in good health. Some clones in this sample may be carry-over from other donors' samples.

This chain links TRBV4-3 with TRBJ2-5; D perhaps matches TRBD1 (6 bases). The DNA end lines up better with TRBJ2-7; the J call may be wrong. The CDR3 has 14 amino acids. CDR1 and CDR2 from the germline V gene are LGHNA and YSLEER. The CDR3 reads CASSQEGAGGEQYF. CDR3 in DNA: TGCGCCAGCAGCCAAGAGGGGGCCGGTGGCGAGCAGTACTTC.

The chain combines TRBV25-1 with TRBJ2-1, with TRBD2 matching 8 bases. This CDR3 contains 15 residues. Unmatched junction bases numbered 12, after V lost 6 bases and J lost 8 bases. Germline loops: CDR1 MGHDK, CDR2 SYGVNS. The CDR3 bases are TGTGCCAGCAGACAGACCGGGACTAGAGTCCATGAGCAGTTCTTC. Translation gives CASRQTGTRVHEQFF.

The CDR3 coding sequence is TGTGCAAGTCGCCATACCGGGACTAGCGGACCTAACACCGGGGAGCTGTTTTTT. Translating gives CASRHTGTSGPNTGELFF. V is TRBV12-2 and J is TRBJ2-2; the DNA was not compared with TRBD2, the D call given in the table. TRBV12-2 is classified as a pseudogene. There are 18 residues in the CDR3.

Worth noting for this clone: The sample holds other DNA sequences that translate to the same CDR3. V gene TRBV6-1 combines with J gene TRBJ1-5; D is unclear. With 1 base removed from V and 0 bases from J, the gap between germline ends came to 1 base. Germline V gene sequence: CDR1 MNHNS, CDR2 SASEGT. CDR3 length: 13 amino acids. The CDR3 DNA reads TGTGCCAGCAGTGAAGTTAGCAATCAGCCCCAGCATTTT. This encodes CASSEVSNQPQHF.

The chain recombines TRBV23-1 with TRBJ2-3; TRBD1 agrees at 11 bases. TRBV23-1 is an ORF, with its function uncertain. V lost 3 bases to trimming and J lost 2 bases; unmatched junction nucleotides: 22. The CDR3 loop spans 22 amino acids. CDR3 nucleotides: TGCGCCAGCAGTCATTCCTCCGGGACAGGGGGATCCCCTCTCAGCCCCACAGATACGCAGTATTTT. This gives the protein CASSHSSGTGGSPLSPTDTQYF.

The CDR3 DNA is TGTGCCAGCAGTCGCAGGGTGGGGAACTCCTACAATGAGCAGTTCTTC. This encodes CASSRRVGNSYNEQFF. The chain uses TRBV25-1 and TRBJ2-1; the D gene is possibly TRBD1 (5 bases). The CDR3 contains 16 residues. Germline CDR1 reads MGHDK; CDR2 reads SYGVNS. The V and J ends lost 5 bases and 0 bases respectively, with 14 bases between them.

The table lists this clone with a count of one. The chain links TRBV9 to TRBJ2-7; TRBD1 matches at 10 bases. CDR1 and CDR2 from the germline V gene are SGDLS and YYNGEE. The CDR3 length is 16 residues. Trimming removed 3 bases from V and 3 bases from J; junction bases left unmatched: 9. The CDR3 region is CASSGGQGEIDYEQYF. For the CDR3, the DNA is TGTGCCAGCAGCGGCGGACAGGGGGAGATAGACTACGAGCAGTACTTC.

The chain has TRBV19 and TRBJ1-2, with TRBD1 matching over 11 bases. The length of the CDR3 is 14 residues. The germline gives CDR1 LNHDA, CDR2 SQIVND (reference sequence). V shed 7 bases and J 7 bases; nucleotides not matched to a gene: 8. In DNA form, the CDR3 reads TGTGCCAGTACCCCGGACAGGGGGCAGGGTGGCTACACCTTC. This translates into CASTPDRGQGGYTF.

This chain connects TRBV27 to TRBJ2-1; TRBD2 matches 12 bases. CDR1 is MNHEY and CDR2 is SMNVEV in the germline V gene (reference sequence). The CDR3 sequence is 18 residues long. Trimming took 3 bases from V and 4 from J; bases not matched to a gene: 10. The CDR3: CASSFMLAGGPRYNEQFF. The CDR3 DNA sequence: TGTGCCAGCAGTTTCATGCTAGCGGGAGGGCCGAGATACAATGAGCAGTTCTTC.

The rearrangement uses TRBV10-2 and TRBJ2-5, with a tentative D call TRBD1 (6 bases). This CDR3 has 14 amino acids. Germline lookup yields CDR1 WSHSY and CDR2 SAAADI. V was cut by 6 bases and J by 5 bases, with 16 bases left in between. Written as DNA, the CDR3 is TGCGCCAGCAGCCTACAGGGTCCTTGGGAGACCCAGTACTTC. It codes for CASSLQGPWETQYF.

The gene calls are TRBV18 and TRBJ1-2, with no clear D. The CDR3 is made up of 13 amino acids. Germline CDR1 and CDR2: KGHSH and LQKENI. Between the trimmed V and J ends, which lost 4 bases and 2 bases, there was a span of 8 bases. The CDR3 DNA reads TGTGCCAGCTCACAAGTGGCGAACTATGGCTACACCTTC. Amino acids: CASSQVANYGYTF.

V gene TRBV4-1 combines with J gene TRBJ2-2; possible D gene TRBD1, 5 bases. The V end was cut by 6 bases, the J end by 4 bases, with 21 bases between. This CDR3 contains 17 residues. The germline CDR1 and CDR2 sequences are MGHRA and YSYEKL. CDR3 nucleotide sequence: TGCGCCAGCAGTCTCAATACAGGAGACATGACCACCGGGGAGCTGTTTTTT. Translated: CASSLNTGDMTTGELFF.

The rearrangement joins TRBV27 to TRBJ2-7; D may match TRBD1 or TRBD2 (6 bases each). The CDR3 loop spans 13 amino acids. V lost 1 base, J lost 7 bases, and 11 bases lay in between. The germline gives CDR1 MNHEY, CDR2 SMNVEV (reference sequence). This CDR3 reads CASSLWGAEEQYF. In nucleotides, the CDR3 is TGTGCCAGCAGTTTATGGGGGGCAGAGGAGCAGTACTTC.

The CDR3 here is CASSSGLRGYGYTF. The DNA of the CDR3 is TGTGCCAGCAGCTCAGGTCTTAGGGGCTATGGCTACACCTTC. The chain uses TRBV7-9 and TRBJ1-2, with D perhaps matching TRBD1 (5 bases). The CDR3 extends over 14 amino acids. With 4 bases removed from V and 4 bases from J, the gap between germline ends came to 13 bases. Germline values: CDR1 SEHNR, CDR2 FQNEAQ (reference sequence). Full variable domain (missing parts from reference TRBV7-9 and TRBJ1-2): DTGVSQNPRHKITKRGQNVTFRCDPISEHNRLYWYRQTLGQGPEFLTYFQNEAQLEKSRLLSDRFSAERPKGSFSTLEIQRTEQGDSAMYLCASSSGLRGYGYTFGSGTRLTVV.

This chain uses TRBV2 with TRBJ2-5; D remains ambiguous. In germline, CDR1 is SNHLY, CDR2 FYNNEI. The CDR3 runs 12 residues. With 5 bases removed from V and 2 bases from J, the gap between germline ends came to 6 bases. The CDR3 here is CASSRNQETQYF. Written as DNA, the CDR3 is TGTGCCAGCAGTCGAAATCAAGAGACCCAGTACTTC.